These 15 T cell receptor beta chains were sequenced from one sample in a study of identical twins. From the 5' RACE reads, TCRdb called clonotypes with MiXCR, one entry per CDR3 protein. This table holds under 800,000 distinct CDR3 sequences, around 20% found once. These sequences were also reported in another study, on T cells expressing NK-cell markers.

The sequenced material came from PBMCs. The source of these receptors is a woman aged 18-35 years in good health.

This clonotype showed up many times. The chain recombines TRBV27 with TRBJ1-1; 7 nucleotides align to TRBD1. CDR1 and CDR2 from the germline V gene are MNHEY and SMNVEV (reference sequence). The CDR3 sequence is 16 residues long. The junction had 16 bases not matched to a gene; V was cut back by 6 bases and J by 6 bases. The DNA for the CDR3 is TGTGCCAGCAGCCAATCCTGGACAGGCCTATGGTCTGAAGCTTTCTTT. Protein product: CASSQSWTGLWSEAFF.

The rearrangement links TRBV11-2 to TRBJ1-1; maybe TRBD1 (5 bases). CDR3 length: 15 amino acids. Germline CDR1 and CDR2: SGHAT and FQNNGV. Trimming removed 5 bases at V and 4 bases at J, with 17 bases between. CDR3 protein: CASSPGPDRFTEAFF. The CDR3 DNA follows: TGTGCCAGCAGCCCCGGACCAGACAGATTCACTGAAGCTTTCTTT.

The gene calls are TRBV3-1 and TRBJ2-5; TRBD2 matches at 10 bases. Trimming removed 4 bases from V and 0 bases from J; junction bases left unmatched: 5. This CDR3 is built from 16 residues. Germline V gene data show CDR1 as LGHDT and CDR2 as YNNKEL (reference sequence). The DNA of the CDR3 is TGTGCCAGCAGCCTTCATAGCGGGGGGTACCAAGAGACCCAGTACTTC. Its protein product is CASSLHSGGYQETQYF.

The chain couples TRBV20-1 to TRBJ2-3; 7 bases are a match to TRBD2. The CDR3 is 15 residues long. The V gene end was trimmed by 7 bases and the J gene end by 1 base; junction bases not matched to a gene: 11. Germline lookup yields CDR1 DFQATT and CDR2 SNEGSKA (reference sequence). In DNA, the CDR3 is TGCAGTGTTAGCGGAAGAGGGAGGGGCACAGATACGCAGTATTTT. It encodes CSVSGRGRGTDTQYF.

The V gene is TRBV6-1, the J gene TRBJ1-1, with a possible D match to TRBD1 (6 bases). CDR1 and CDR2 (germline): MNHNS, SASEGT. V lost 6 bases to trimming and J lost 7 bases, with 21 bases between them. The CDR3 is 15 residues long. CDR3 protein: CASRQGGGRVVEAFF. The CDR3 coding sequence is TGTGCCAGCAGGCAAGGGGGGGGCCGAGTTGTTGAAGCTTTCTTT.

This clonotype was counted a single time. This may stem from a read error, because a much larger clone lies one nucleotide away. The CDR3 nucleotides are TGCGCCAGCAGCCCGAGGACAGGGGTTAATCAGCCCCAGCATTTT. This encodes CASSPRTGVNQPQHF. The V call is TRBV5-1, the J call TRBJ1-5; 9 nucleotides align to TRBD1. CDR3 length equals 15 residues. Germline V gene data show CDR1 as SGHRS and CDR2 as YFSETQ. V was clipped by 4 bases and J by 4 bases; unmatched bases: 6.

CDR3 sequence reads: CASSLDMRAFF. CDR3 nucleotide sequence: TGTGCCAGCAGTTTAGATATGAGGGCTTTCTTT. The V call is TRBV12-3 or TRBV12-4, the J call TRBJ1-1, with no clear D. CDR3 length: 11 residues. Trimming removed 1 base from V and 11 bases from J, with 8 bases in between.

This clonotype turned up a few times. The V and J genes are TRBV25-1 and TRBJ2-7, with D perhaps TRBD2 (6 bases). CDR1 and CDR2 (germline): MGHDK, SYGVNS. The CDR3 has 14 amino acids. V was pared by 4 bases and J by 0 bases, with 10 bases between. The CDR3 DNA reads TGTGCCAGCAGTGCCGCCGGGGGCTCCTACGAGCAGTACTTC. This translates into CASSAAGGSYEQYF.

This clonotype has only a few counts. The rearrangement uses TRBV6-2 or TRBV6-3 and TRBJ2-1; D is perhaps TRBD1 or TRBD2 (5 bases each). V lost 2 bases and J lost 8, with 7 bases in between. Germline values: CDR1 MNHEY, CDR2 SVGEGT. The CDR3 is made up of 12 amino acids. The CDR3 region is CASSYGGHEQFF. As DNA, the CDR3 is TGTGCCAGCAGTTACGGGGGACATGAGCAGTTCTTC.

This clonotype was seen repeatedly, ten times or more. V and J are TRBV4-3 and TRBJ2-7; D is uncertain. Between the trimmed V and J ends, which lost 0 bases and 6 bases, there was a span of 18 bases. This CDR3 comprises 16 residues. Germline assignment: CDR1 LGHNA and CDR2 YSLEER. CDR3 nucleotide sequence: TGCGCCAGCAGCCAAGATTGGAGCCGTCGACCTCTCGAGCAGTACTTC. This sequence encodes CASSQDWSRRPLEQYF.

This clonotype was counted ten times or more. V gene TRBV20-1 combines with J gene TRBJ2-3; a weak D match, TRBD2 (6 bases). The CDR3 is made up of 15 amino acids. Germline assignment: CDR1 DFQATT and CDR2 SNEGSKA (reference sequence). V lost 5 bases and J 6 bases, leaving 21 bases between the germline ends. CDR3 coding DNA: TGCAGTGCTGCCAACCTAGCGTTAGAGATGGATACGCAGTATTTT. Translated, it gives CSAANLALEMDTQYF.

This clonotype was recorded a few times. V usage is TRBV9 and J usage is TRBJ2-4; TRBD1 agrees at 10 bases. Germline values: CDR1 SGDLS, CDR2 YYNGEE. Trimming cost V 4 bases and J 9 bases; bases outside gene matches: 7. The CDR3 is made up of 14 amino acids. The CDR3 loop reads CASSLRTGGGIQYF. The DNA of the CDR3 is TGTGCCAGCAGCCTTCGGACAGGGGGAGGCATTCAGTACTTC.

The chain has TRBV27 and TRBJ1-6; 7 bases are shared with TRBD1. Germline CDR1 MNHEY, CDR2 SMNVEV (reference sequence). The length of the CDR3 is 14 residues. The junction had 5 bases not matched to a gene; V was cut back by 6 bases and J by 6 bases. The CDR3 here is CASRPGTANSPLHF. The DNA for the CDR3 is TGTGCCAGCAGACCCGGGACAGCTAATTCACCCCTCCACTTT.

The table lists this clonotype with many counts. This chain connects TRBV12-3 or TRBV12-4 to TRBJ2-1, with D perhaps TRBD2 (6 bases). The ends were cut back, 1 base at V and 12 bases at J, with 13 bases in the middle. The CDR3 spans 13 residues. The CDR3 is CASSLDRGGPQFF. The CDR3 DNA is TGTGCCAGCAGTTTAGATCGCGGAGGGCCGCAGTTCTTC.

A remark on this clonotype: This may arise from a read error, as a much more abundant clone is one base away. The CDR3 protein is CASRGTGVYEQYF. CDR3 coding DNA: TGTGCCAGCAGAGGGACAGGGGTCTACGAGCAGTACTTC. V usage is TRBV7-9 and J usage is TRBJ2-7; 10 bases agree with TRBD1. J lost 3 bases, V lost 6 bases, and 2 bases had no gene match. The CDR3 spans 13 residues. Per germline, CDR1 SEHNR and CDR2 FQNEAQ (reference sequence).